What follows are 23 T cell receptor beta chains derived from one specimen sequenced in a study of blood T cell repertoires in COVID-19. Assay: immunoSEQ multiplex PCR; the TCRdb copy retains only in-frame clones and omits some. The data show about 190,000 clones, 76% seen once. Material: PBMCs or T cells enriched from blood (not recorded which). All receptors come from a woman in her fifties or sixties with acute COVID-19.

DNA for the CDR3: TGTGCCAGTAGTGAGGGACAGGGGGCGTCTTTCTTT. Translating gives CASSEGQGASFF. The J gene is TRBJ1-1, the V gene TRBV19, with 12 bases lining up with TRBD1. Trimming cost V 5 bases and J 12 bases; bases outside gene matches: 4. Germline-derived CDR1 and CDR2 are LNHDA and SQIVND (reference sequence). CDR3 size: 12 residues.

The chain uses TRBV9 and TRBJ1-2, with a tentative D call TRBD1 (5 bases). The CDR3 covers 16 residues. The V gene's germline CDR1 is SGDLS and CDR2 YYNGEE. Trimming stripped 3 bases from V and 4 bases from J, with 19 bases between. The DNA of the CDR3 is TGTGCCAGCAGCGGAGGGAGGGGCGATCGGGGCTATGGCTACACCTTC. Encoded protein: CASSGGRGDRGYGYTF.

The table lists this clone with a few counts. The chain links TRBV19 to TRBJ1-6; a weak D match, TRBD1 (5 bases). The CDR3 length is 13 residues. Looked up from germline, CDR1 is LNHDA and CDR2 is SQIVND (reference sequence). Trimming stripped 7 bases from V and 11 bases from J, with 15 bases between. The CDR3 DNA reads as TGTGCCAGTAACCCAGGGTCCTTGGCACCCCTCCACTTT. It codes for CASNPGSLAPLHF. Variable domain in full (rest from reference TRBV19 and TRBJ1-6): DGGITQSPKYLFRKEGQNVTLSCEQNLNHDAMYWYRQDPGQGLRLIYYSQIVNDFQKGDIAEGYSVSREKKESFPLTVTSAQKNPTAFYLCASNPGSLAPLHFGNGTRLTVT.

This clone has only a few counts. The chain carries TRBV19 and TRBJ2-1; 8 bases are a match to TRBD2. The length of the CDR3 is 14 residues. Losses at the gene ends were 7 bases for V and 4 bases for J; bases not matched to a gene: 6. Germline V gene data show CDR1 as LNHDA and CDR2 as SQIVND (reference sequence). Here the CDR3 DNA reads TGTGCCAGTACCGCGGGGGGCGATTACAATGAGCAGTTCTTC. Protein sequence: CASTAGGDYNEQFF. The whole variable domain, filled in from reference TRBV19 and TRBJ2-1, reads DGGITQSPKYLFRKEGQNVTLSCEQNLNHDAMYWYRQDPGQGLRLIYYSQIVNDFQKGDIAEGYSVSREKKESFPLTVTSAQKNPTAFYLCASTAGGDYNEQFFGPGTRLTVL.

The rearrangement joins TRBV7-2 to TRBJ2-5; D is unclear. Per germline, CDR1 SGHTA and CDR2 FQGNSA. V lost 3 bases to trimming and J lost 8 bases, with 7 bases between them. The CDR3 spans 11 residues. The chain's CDR3 is CASSLENTQYF. The CDR3 coding sequence is TGTGCCAGCAGCTTGGAGAATACCCAGTACTTC.

V is TRBV4-3 and J is TRBJ1-3; maybe TRBD1 (6 bases). The V gene lost 1 base and the J gene lost 4 bases, with 29 bases spanning the gap. The CDR3 sequence is 21 residues long. CDR1 is LGHNA and CDR2 is YSLEER in the germline V gene. For the CDR3, the DNA is TGCGCCAGCAGCCAAGCTTGGCCCAGCTTTGGCCTGGACAGTTCCGGAAACACCATATATTTT. This codes for CASSQAWPSFGLDSSGNTIYF.

The sample holds one count of this clone. The chain has TRBV3-1 (or the pseudogene TRBV3-2) and TRBJ1-2, with D tentatively TRBD1 (5 bases). This CDR3 spans 13 amino acids. Between the trimmed V and J ends, which lost 0 bases and 8 bases, there was a span of 10 bases. Germline CDR1 and CDR2: LGHDT and YNNKEL (reference sequence). CDR3 nucleotide sequence: TGTGCCAGCAGCCAAGATGGGGCTAGGGGCTACACCTTC. Translation: CASSQDGARGYTF.

In its sample, this clone was seen once. The rearrangement joins TRBV27 to TRBJ2-5; TRBD2 matches at 15 bases. Germline CDR1 MNHEY, CDR2 SMNVEV (reference sequence). The V and J ends lost 7 bases and 5 bases, in that order; junction bases with no gene match: 8. The CDR3 spans 16 residues. CDR3: CASIGLAGGLRETQYF. The CDR3 bases are TGTGCCAGCATCGGACTAGCGGGGGGGCTTCGGGAGACCCAGTACTTC.

The rearrangement links TRBV9 to TRBJ1-6, with TRBD1 identical over 7 bases. The CDR3 extends over 15 amino acids. V trimming: 0 bases; J trimming: 9 bases; junction bases outside the gene matches: 6. In germline, CDR1 is SGDLS, CDR2 YYNGEE. In DNA, the CDR3 is TGTGCCAGCAGCGTAGCGCAGGGGGTTGGTTCACCCCTCCACTTT. Its translation: CASSVAQGVGSPLHF.

The chain recombines TRBV11-2 with TRBJ2-6; 10 bases fit TRBD2. This CDR3 has 18 amino acids. The V and J ends lost 5 bases and 0 bases, in that order; junction bases with no gene match: 7. Per the germline V gene, CDR1 is SGHAT and CDR2 is FQNNGV. The CDR3 DNA reads as TGTGCCAGCAGCCGAACTAGCGGGGAGAACTCTGGGGCCAACGTCCTGACTTTC. Protein product: CASSRTSGENSGANVLTF.

As DNA, the CDR3 is TGTGCCAGCTCACCCCTACAGGGGGCGCGAGAAACTGAAGCTTTCTTT. Its translation is CASSPLQGARETEAFF. This chain joins TRBV18 and TRBJ1-1; TRBD1 aligns across 9 bases. After removal of 3 bases from V and 5 bases from J, the junction contained 10 bases not matched to a gene. The germline CDR1 and CDR2 sequences are KGHSH and LQKENI. This CDR3 region has 16 residues.

V gene TRBV4-1 combines with J gene TRBJ1-3; D gene uncertain. V dropped 8 bases and J dropped 4 bases, with 6 bases sitting between them. The CDR3 runs 11 residues. The germline gives CDR1 MGHRA, CDR2 YSYEKL. CDR3 residues: CASGRGNTIYF. In DNA form, the CDR3 reads TGCGCCAGCGGTCGGGGAAACACCATATATTTT.

Notes on this clone: Other DNA variants within this sample encode the same CDR3. The chain recombines TRBV28 with TRBJ1-5; D unresolved. The germline V gene encodes CDR1 MDHEN and CDR2 SYDVKM. The CDR3 contains 12 residues. V lost 8 bases to trimming and J lost 1 base, with 6 bases between them. CDR3 DNA sequence: TGTGCCAGCCGGGAGAGCAATCAGCCCCAGCATTTT. Protein: CASRESNQPQHF.

CDR3: CASSPRTGDLDTEAFF. The CDR3 region has the DNA TGTGCCAGCAGCCCCCGGACAGGCGACCTAGATACTGAAGCTTTCTTT. This sequence joins TRBV7-9 and TRBJ1-1; 7 bases are a match to TRBD1. Germline values: CDR1 SEHNR, CDR2 FQNEAQ (reference sequence). The CDR3 extends over 16 amino acids. With V trimmed by 5 bases and J by 5 bases, 14 bases remained unmatched.

The chain recombines TRBV7-9 with TRBJ1-1; a possible D gene is TRBD1 (6 bases). The CDR3 covers 13 residues. CDR1 and CDR2 from the germline V gene are SEHNR and FQNEAQ (reference sequence). The CDR3, as DNA: TGTGGGTACAGGGTGGGGAGGAACACTGAAGCTTTCTTT. Amino acids: CGYRVGRNTEAFF.

This chain uses TRBV19 with TRBJ2-1, with TRBD2 matching over 10 bases. The J segment lost 8 bases and the V segment lost 4 bases, leaving 8 bases of the junction unmatched. Looked up from germline, CDR1 is LNHDA and CDR2 is SQIVND (reference sequence). The CDR3 totals 15 residues. The CDR3 bases are TGTGCCAGTAGTACACAAGCGGGGGGGCGGTATGAGCAGTTCTTC. Protein: CASSTQAGGRYEQFF.

The chain joins TRBV11-2 to TRBJ2-7; perhaps TRBD1 as D (6 bases). Per the germline V gene, CDR1 is SGHAT and CDR2 is FQNNGV. This CDR3 contains 15 residues. The V end was cut by 1 base, the J end by 4 bases, with 14 bases between. For the CDR3, the DNA is TGTGCCAGCAGCTTAGGCAGGGGCCCCTTTTACGAGCAGTACGTC. Protein product: CASSLGRGPFYEQYV.

The chain employs TRBV27 and TRBJ2-7, with D perhaps TRBD1 (6 bases). V shed 5 bases and J shed 4 bases, with 12 bases lying between them. Germline V gene sequence: CDR1 MNHEY, CDR2 SMNVEV (reference sequence). CDR3 length: 13 amino acids. The CDR3 nucleotides are TGTGCCAGCAGTCTAAACAGGGAGTACGAGCAGTACGTC. Its translation: CASSLNREYEQYV.

The sample holds one count of this clone. This sequence joins TRBV6-6 and TRBJ1-5; 11 nucleotides line up with TRBD1. Germline-derived CDR1 and CDR2 are MNHNY and SVGAGI (reference sequence). The CDR3 has 17 amino acids. V was pared by 5 bases and J by 3 bases, with 9 bases of the junction left unmatched. This chain's CDR3 is CASSHLLGQGDNQPQHF. CDR3 DNA sequence: TGTGCCAGCAGTCATCTGTTGGGACAGGGGGACAATCAGCCCCAGCATTTT.

The chain links TRBV24-1 to TRBJ2-3; 12 bases fit TRBD2. Germline CDR1 is KGHDR and CDR2 is SFDVKD. The CDR3 has 17 residues. The trim removed 5 bases at V and 2 bases at J, leaving 7 bases unmatched. This chain's CDR3 is CATSVILAGGSTDTQYF. CDR3 in DNA: TGTGCCACCAGTGTCATCCTAGCGGGGGGGTCCACAGATACGCAGTATTTT.

The V gene is TRBV7-2, the J gene TRBJ1-6, with D possibly being TRBD1 (6 bases). The V end was cut by 2 bases, the J end by 7 bases, with 24 bases between. Germline values: CDR1 SGHTA, CDR2 FQGNSA. The CDR3 spans 19 residues. CDR3 sequence reads: CASSLFRAGETSWNSPLHF. The CDR3 DNA sequence: TGTGCCAGCAGCTTATTCCGGGCAGGGGAGACGTCTTGGAATTCACCCCTCCACTTT.

This clone was seen only a few times. The chain is built from TRBV6-5 and TRBJ2-4; 10 nucleotides agree with TRBD1. Per the germline V gene, CDR1 is MNHEY and CDR2 is SVGAGI. This CDR3 contains 14 residues. With 5 bases clipped from V and 8 bases from J, the junction kept 6 bases outside the gene matches. This chain's CDR3 is CASSPTGGIDIQYF. The CDR3 DNA follows: TGTGCCAGCAGTCCGACAGGGGGCATCGACATTCAGTACTTC.

This clone was seen a handful of times. The chain joins TRBV19 to TRBJ1-4; D unclear. V was pared by 7 bases and J by 3 bases, with 15 bases between. This CDR3 comprises 15 residues. Germline V lookup: CDR1 LNHDA, CDR2 SQIVND (reference sequence). This chain's CDR3 is CASTPAHGANEKLFF. DNA for the CDR3: TGTGCCAGTACCCCAGCGCACGGGGCTAATGAAAAACTGTTTTTT.